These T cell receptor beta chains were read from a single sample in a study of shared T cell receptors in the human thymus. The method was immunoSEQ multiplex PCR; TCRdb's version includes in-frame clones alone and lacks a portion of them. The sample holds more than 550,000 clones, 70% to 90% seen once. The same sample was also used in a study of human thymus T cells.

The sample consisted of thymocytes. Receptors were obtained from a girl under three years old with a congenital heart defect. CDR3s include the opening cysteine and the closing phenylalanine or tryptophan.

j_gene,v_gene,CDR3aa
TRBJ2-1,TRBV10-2,CASSGPQGTHFWNEQFF
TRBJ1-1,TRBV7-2,CASSLGLALNTEAFF
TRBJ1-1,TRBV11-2,CASSPPGDRSDTEAFF
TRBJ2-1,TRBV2,CASQTSGPLFLNEQFF
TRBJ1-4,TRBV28,CASSGGCGEKLFF
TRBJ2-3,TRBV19,CASSPSGGDENTQYF
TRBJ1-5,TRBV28,CASSFTLAGGYSNQPQHF
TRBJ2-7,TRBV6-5,CASKVGTGPYEQYF
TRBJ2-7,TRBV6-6,CASRDTHYEQYF
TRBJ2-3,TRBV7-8,CASSLSPAGQFTDTQYF
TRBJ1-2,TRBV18,CASSPDRVPKFAVKFRSSSGYTF
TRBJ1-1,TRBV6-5,CASSTDNEAFF
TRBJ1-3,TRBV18,CASSQSRDRGSGNTIYF
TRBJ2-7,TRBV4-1,CASSQDYRGSYEQYF
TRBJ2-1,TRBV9,CASSADRDRGENEQFF
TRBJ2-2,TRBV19,CASNTGTGRTGELFF
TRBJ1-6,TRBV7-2,CASSLLRRPYNSPLHF
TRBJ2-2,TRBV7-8,CASRVGQGNTGELFF
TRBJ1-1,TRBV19,CASSPRQVEAFF
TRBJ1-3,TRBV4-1,CASSRPDLGGNTIYF
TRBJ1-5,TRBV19,CASSFGQHYQPQHF
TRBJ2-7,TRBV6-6,CASSIEDRSYEQYF
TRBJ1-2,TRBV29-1,CSVAGQGRGYTF
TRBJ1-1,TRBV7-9,CASSLFRTEAFF
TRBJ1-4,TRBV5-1,CASSSDPGHRNEKLFF
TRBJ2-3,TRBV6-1,CASGQGPGTDTQYF
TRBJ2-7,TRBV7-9,CASSPTPRTKSSYEQYF
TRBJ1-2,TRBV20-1,CSATGAYGYTF
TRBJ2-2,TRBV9,CASSVGRGAGELFF
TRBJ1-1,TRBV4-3,CASSPSVSHFKGEGAAFF
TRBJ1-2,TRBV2,CVQREELYGYTF
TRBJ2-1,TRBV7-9,CASSRPTAPSYNEQFF
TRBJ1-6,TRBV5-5,CASSLAGGTAEHSYNSPLHF
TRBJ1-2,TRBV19,CASSFQGRAGGYTF
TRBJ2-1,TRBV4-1,CASSQDVSNLGSYNEQFF
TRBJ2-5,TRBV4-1,CASSQDSQLKETQYF
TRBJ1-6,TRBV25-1,CASSESDQEDSPLHF
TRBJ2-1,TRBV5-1,CASSSGTGSNNEQFF
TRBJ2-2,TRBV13,CASSLGLTGELFF
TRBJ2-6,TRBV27,CASGRPEDSFPSGANVLTF
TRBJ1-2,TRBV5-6,CASSFGPRDKYGYTF
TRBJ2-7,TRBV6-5,CASSNRDSPYEQYF
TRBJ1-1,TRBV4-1,CASSEGTATEAFF
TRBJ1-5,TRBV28,CASSLETGIRPEPQHF
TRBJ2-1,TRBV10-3,CAISESAGSFFYNEQFF
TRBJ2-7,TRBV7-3,CASSLSGQGASYEQYF
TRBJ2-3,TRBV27,CASSLSYGGGGTDTQYF
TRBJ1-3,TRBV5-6,CASSSRDTASGNTIYF
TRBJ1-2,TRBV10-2,CASSVATGRDYGYTF